This passage covers 30 T cell receptor beta chains from one sample sequenced in a study of T cells in tuberculosis. Stated time point: new active TB diagnosis, blood taken before or within 7 days of starting treatment. Repertoires were generated with immunoSEQ multiplex PCR, while TCRdb's copy carries only in-frame clones and drops some. Counted here are some 49,000 clones, over 90% occurring once; the ten biggest clones make up 1.1% to 1.5%. The source was PBMCs, collected at tuberculosis diagnosis. Source of these receptors: an adult with tuberculosis.

The rearrangement links TRBV7-6 to TRBJ2-3; 11 bases align to TRBD1. Germline lookup yields CDR1 SGHVS and CDR2 FNYEAQ. Trimming cost V 3 bases and J 1 base; bases outside gene matches: 0. The CDR3 is 15 amino acids. CDR3 amino acids: CASSLGQGGTDTQYF. Here the CDR3 DNA reads TGTGCCAGCAGCTTGGGACAGGGGGGCACAGATACGCAGTATTTT.

V gene TRBV6-1 combines with J gene TRBJ2-7, with D perhaps TRBD2 (5 bases). Germline values: CDR1 MNHNS, CDR2 SASEGT. CDR3 length: 13 residues. Trimming left V 2 bases short and J 9 bases short, with 14 bases between. The CDR3 spells CASSELRALGQYF. CDR3 bases: TGTGCCAGCAGTGAATTGAGGGCTCTAGGGCAGTACTTC.

The chain combines TRBV14 with TRBJ1-6; the D gene is possibly TRBD1 (6 bases). The CDR3 is 17 amino acids. Germline V gene sequence: CDR1 SGHDN, CDR2 FVKESK. With 4 bases removed from V and 7 bases from J, the gap between germline ends came to 20 bases. CDR3 nucleotide sequence: TGTGCCAGCAGCCCTTGGACAGCGACCACGGGGAATTCACCCCTCCACTTT. This encodes CASSPWTATTGNSPLHF.

The chain links TRBV27 to TRBJ1-4; 7 bases map to TRBD1. Germline CDR1 and CDR2: MNHEY and SMNVEV (reference sequence). The CDR3 runs 15 residues. Trimming at V came to 5 bases and at J to 4 bases, leaving 7 bases not matched to a gene. The DNA for the CDR3 is TGTGCCAGCAGTGTAACGGGACAGTTTAATGAAAAACTGTTTTTT. The encoded protein is CASSVTGQFNEKLFF.

This clone was observed a single time. The CDR3: CASSLAGVYEQYF. CDR3 DNA: TGTGCCAGCAGTTTAGCCGGGGTCTACGAGCAGTACTTC. The rearrangement joins TRBV27 to TRBJ2-7; tentatively, D is TRBD2 (5 bases). This CDR3 has 13 amino acids. CDR1 and CDR2 (germline): MNHEY, SMNVEV (reference sequence). Trimming pared 2 bases from V and 3 bases from J, leaving 8 bases between.

In this sample, this clone turned up once. The chain recombines TRBV29-1 with TRBJ2-7, with TRBD2 matching 9 bases. Germline CDR1 SQVTM, CDR2 ANQGSEA. The CDR3 runs 18 residues. Trimming cost V 0 bases and J 1 base; bases outside gene matches: 13. The CDR3 DNA is TGCAGCGTTGAAGACTCCGTCCAGGGACTAGCTGCATCCTACGAGCAGTACTTC. As protein: CSVEDSVQGLAASYEQYF.

This chain connects TRBV18 to TRBJ2-7, with 11 nucleotides matching TRBD2. V shed 5 bases and J 3 bases; nucleotides not matched to a gene: 6. CDR1 KGHSH and CDR2 LQKENI come from the germline V gene. The CDR3 runs to 15 residues. CDR3 protein: CASSSSLAGDYEQYF. The CDR3, as DNA: TGTGCCAGCTCATCCTCACTAGCGGGGGACTACGAGCAGTACTTC.

This chain uses TRBV27 with TRBJ1-5; 9 nucleotides match TRBD1. The germline CDR1 and CDR2 sequences are MNHEY and SMNVEV (reference sequence). J gave up 3 bases and V 6 bases, and 9 bases lay outside the gene matches. CDR3 size: 16 residues. CDR3 loop: CASSARQGGINQPQHF. CDR3 sequence (DNA): TGTGCCAGCAGCGCCCGACAGGGGGGAATCAATCAGCCCCAGCATTTT.

This rearrangement joins TRBV25-1 to TRBJ1-2; a weak D match, TRBD1 (5 bases). V shed 11 bases and J shed 5 bases, with 18 bases lying between them. Germline V gene data show CDR1 as MGHDK and CDR2 as SYGVNS. This CDR3 region has 13 residues. The CDR3 nucleotides read TGTGCCGGCCCGACAGCTGCTAGGTATGGCTACACCTTC. Its protein is CAGPTAARYGYTF.

J is TRBJ1-2 and V is TRBV4-2, with D possibly being TRBD1 (5 bases). The CDR3 loop spans 15 amino acids. Germline CDR1 is LGHNA and CDR2 is YNFKEQ. Deletions cut 1 base from V and 6 bases from J, with 15 bases between. CDR3 amino acids: CASSQGNRQGNGYTF. DNA for the CDR3: TGTGCCAGCAGCCAAGGGAACAGGCAGGGCAATGGCTACACCTTC.

The genes are TRBV12-5 and TRBJ1-1; D gene uncertain. V lost 4 bases to trimming and J lost 6 bases, with 15 bases between them. The CDR3 consists of 14 residues. Germline CDR1 is LGHNT and CDR2 is FRNRAP. The CDR3 DNA reads TGTGCTAGTGGTTATTTACAAACTAGGGCTGAAGCTTTCTTT. Translating gives CASGYLQTRAEAFF.

V is TRBV10-3 and J is TRBJ1-2; no reliable D call. The CDR3 is 14 amino acids. V shed 0 bases and J shed 2 bases, with 7 bases lying between them. Germline V gene sequence: CDR1 ENHRY, CDR2 SYGVKD. The CDR3 region is CAISESRVNYGYTF. Here the CDR3 DNA reads TGTGCCATCAGTGAGTCCCGGGTAAACTATGGCTACACCTTC.

This clone showed up just once. The J gene is TRBJ1-1, the V gene TRBV6-4, with 7 bases lining up with TRBD1. The length of the CDR3 is 14 residues. Losses at the gene ends were 5 bases for V and 1 base for J; bases not matched to a gene: 4. Germline V gene lookup returns CDR1 MRHNA and CDR2 SNTAGT. CDR3 nucleotides: TGTGCCAGCAGTCCAGGGGGTTCGAACACTGAAGCTTTCTTT. This translates into CASSPGGSNTEAFF.

J is TRBJ2-1 and V is TRBV27; 9 positions agree with TRBD1. CDR3 length: 14 residues. Germline V CDR1 and CDR2: MNHEY, SMNVEV (reference sequence). After removal of 2 bases from V and 8 bases from J, the junction contained 4 bases not matched to a gene. The CDR3 nucleotides are TGTGCCAGCAGTTTAGTTGGGACAGGGTATGAGCAGTTCTTC. This encodes CASSLVGTGYEQFF.

V usage is TRBV6-1 and J usage is TRBJ1-1; D uncertain. The CDR3 is made up of 13 amino acids. Per germline, CDR1 MNHNS and CDR2 SASEGT. V dropped 3 bases and J dropped 4 bases, with 9 bases sitting between them. Here the CDR3 reads CASSERVTTEAFF. For the CDR3, the DNA is TGTGCCAGCAGTGAGAGGGTGACCACTGAAGCTTTCTTT.

The chain links TRBV2 to TRBJ1-5; 7 bases are a match to TRBD1. Germline V lookup: CDR1 SNHLY, CDR2 FYNNEI. V was pared by 9 bases and J by 5 bases, with 7 bases of the junction left unmatched. This CDR3 region has 13 residues. Written as DNA, the CDR3 is TGTGCCAGTAAGCAGGGGGGTGATCAGCCCCAGCATTTT. It codes for CASKQGGDQPQHF.

The chain carries TRBV6-5 and TRBJ2-7, with D tentatively TRBD1 (6 bases). V gave up 6 bases and J gave up 2 bases, with 14 bases separating them. The CDR3 extends over 14 amino acids. In germline, CDR1 is MNHEY, CDR2 SVGAGI. The CDR3 sequence: CASRGDIPPYEQYF. Written as DNA, the CDR3 is TGTGCCAGCAGAGGGGACATACCTCCCTACGAGCAGTACTTC.

This chain joins TRBV5-1 and TRBJ2-7; the match to TRBD2 covers 7 bases. Germline trimming cut 0 bases from V and 3 bases from J; bases unmatched to any gene: 18. The CDR3 spans 19 residues. Germline V gives CDR1 SGHRS, CDR2 YFSETQ. The CDR3 is CASSLGTRGPGSLNYEQYF. The CDR3 nucleotides read TGCGCCAGCAGCTTGGGGACTAGAGGGCCGGGGAGTCTGAACTACGAGCAGTACTTC.

The rearrangement links TRBV28 to TRBJ1-3, with D hard to call. Trimming pared 3 bases from V and 3 bases from J, leaving 3 bases between. The CDR3 sequence is 12 residues long. The germline CDR1 and CDR2 sequences are MDHEN and SYDVKM. CDR3 sequence: CASSFNGNTIYF. The DNA of the CDR3 is TGTGCCAGCAGTTTCAATGGAAACACCATATATTTT.

The chain is built from TRBV28 and TRBJ2-7; D possibly corresponds to TRBD1 (5 bases). Trimming took 2 bases from V and 1 from J, leaving 9 bases between them. The length of the CDR3 is 14 residues. From germline, CDR1 is MDHEN and CDR2 SYDVKM. As DNA, the CDR3 is TGTGCCAGCAGTTTAAGTGCAGGGTCCTACGAGCAGTACTTC. It translates to CASSLSAGSYEQYF.

The rearrangement joins TRBV11-3 to TRBJ2-5; 12 nucleotides match TRBD1. The CDR3 loop spans 15 amino acids. V lost 4 bases, J lost 5 bases, and 5 bases stayed unmatched. CDR1 and CDR2 from the germline V gene are SGHNT and YENEEA. This CDR3 is CASSSGTGGQETQYF. CDR3 bases: TGTGCCAGCAGCTCCGGGACAGGGGGCCAGGAGACCCAGTACTTC.

This chain links TRBV4-1 with TRBJ2-2; weak D call: TRBD2 (6 bases). The CDR3 runs to 15 residues. Germline CDR1 is MGHRA and CDR2 is YSYEKL. The V end was cut by 1 base, the J end by 2 bases, with 8 bases between. This CDR3 reads CASSQGRGNTGELFF. The CDR3 nucleotides are TGCGCCAGCAGCCAAGGGAGGGGAAACACCGGGGAGCTGTTTTTT.

The CDR3 DNA follows: TGTGCCAGCAGCCCCCAGCGGGGACCCTATACGCAGTATTTT. Its protein is CASSPQRGPYTQYF. The rearrangement links TRBV7-9 to TRBJ2-3, with 7 bases identical to TRBD2. After removal of 5 bases from V and 7 bases from J, the junction contained 9 bases not matched to a gene. Germline V gene data show CDR1 as SEHNR and CDR2 as FQNEAQ (reference sequence). The CDR3 extends over 14 amino acids.

The V call is TRBV7-2, the J call TRBJ2-3, with D perhaps matching TRBD1 (5 bases). Trimming pared 1 base from V and 4 bases from J, leaving 9 bases between. Germline V gene data show CDR1 as SGHTA and CDR2 as FQGNSA. This CDR3 has 14 residues. In DNA, the CDR3 is TGTGCCAGCAGCTTAGTCCTAGGGGCAGATACGCAGTATTTT. Translation gives CASSLVLGADTQYF.

The gene calls are TRBV2 and TRBJ2-1, with 8 positions matching TRBD2. V lost 7 bases to trimming and J lost 2 bases; unmatched junction nucleotides: 10. The V gene's germline CDR1 is SNHLY and CDR2 FYNNEI. The CDR3 extends over 16 amino acids. This CDR3 reads CASTSDSGITYNEQFF. CDR3 nucleotide sequence: TGTGCCAGCACCTCCGATAGCGGGATCACCTACAATGAGCAGTTCTTC.

The genes are TRBV28 and TRBJ2-7; D might be TRBD1 (5 bases). V lost 3 bases, J lost 2 bases, and 14 bases lay in between. The CDR3 sequence is 15 residues long. Germline V gene lookup returns CDR1 MDHEN and CDR2 SYDVKM. The CDR3 protein is CASSFLKGPTYEQYF. In DNA, the CDR3 is TGTGCCAGCAGTTTCTTAAAGGGGCCGACCTACGAGCAGTACTTC. Full variable domain (rest looked up from reference TRBV28 and TRBJ2-7): DVKVTQSSRYLVKRTGEKVFLECVQDMDHENMFWYRQDPGLGLRLIYFSYDVKMKEKGDIPEGYSVSREKKERFSLILESASTNQTSMYLCASSFLKGPTYEQYFGPGTRLTVT.

The CDR3 loop reads CASSTLAGGLSEQFF. The CDR3 bases are TGTGCCAGTAGTACACTAGCGGGAGGGCTAAGTGAGCAGTTCTTC. The rearrangement uses TRBV19 and TRBJ2-1, with 13 bases identical to TRBD2. CDR3 length: 15 amino acids. Germline-derived CDR1 and CDR2 are LNHDA and SQIVND (reference sequence). Trimming at V came to 4 bases and at J to 9 bases, leaving 6 bases not matched to a gene.

The rearrangement links TRBV5-1 to TRBJ2-7; D is possibly TRBD1 (5 bases). The V end lost 3 bases, the J end lost 6 bases, and 13 bases lay between the germline ends. CDR3 length: 13 amino acids. Germline V gene data show CDR1 as SGHRS and CDR2 as YFSETQ. Here the CDR3 DNA reads TGCGCCAGCAGCTCCCCGGACATTGGCGAGCAGTACTTC. Its protein product is CASSSPDIGEQYF.

The chain has TRBV11-3 and TRBJ2-1; D uncertain. Germline V gene sequence: CDR1 SGHNT, CDR2 YENEEA. The V end lost 2 bases, the J end lost 5 bases, and 10 bases lay between the germline ends. This CDR3 is 14 amino acids long. CDR3 sequence (DNA): TGTGCCAGCAGCTTAACGAGGAACCACAATGAGCAGTTCTTC. Translation gives CASSLTRNHNEQFF. Full variable domain (remainder filled in from reference TRBV11-3 and TRBJ2-1): EAGVVQSPRYKIIEKKQPVAFWCNPISGHNTLYWYLQNLGQGPELLIRYENEEAVDDSQLPKDRFSAERLKGVDSTLKIQPAELGDSAVYLCASSLTRNHNEQFFGPGTRLTVL.

CDR3 DNA: TGTGCCAGCGGTAGGGGCGAAACTGAAGCTTTCTTT. It yields the protein CASGRGETEAFF. The chain uses TRBV6-6 and TRBJ1-1, with D perhaps TRBD1 (5 bases). Germline V gene sequence: CDR1 MNHNY, CDR2 SVGAGI (reference sequence). There are 12 residues in the CDR3. V gave up 8 bases and J gave up 5 bases, with 12 bases separating them.